What follows are 15 T cell receptor beta chains derived from one specimen sequenced in a study of T cells in women clearing cervical HPV infection. Sequenced by immunoSEQ multiplex PCR; TCRdb stores in-frame clones only, minus some. This table lists approximately 23,000 clones. The specimen was blood buffy coat. The source of these receptors is a woman aged 18-69 years with a cervical HPV16 infection that either progressed to CIN3+ or cleared (not recorded which).

Worth noting for this clone: Germline and junction disagree at one end, which may indicate a read error. With the read ending 3 residues before the CDR3 end, the germline J gene is used to fill in that end. Distinct nucleotide sequences in the sample also encode this CDR3. The V call is TRBV20-1, the J call TRBJ1-3, with 9 bases lining up with TRBD1. The CDR3 has 20 residues. Germline-derived CDR1 and CDR2 are DFQATT and SNEGSKA (reference sequence). CDR3 protein: CSARDRSSRDREASGNTIYF. CDR3 DNA, as far as it was read: TGCAGTGCTAGAGATAGAAGTTCGCGGGACAGGGAAGCCTCTGGAAACACG.

For this clone: The observed sequence ends 3 residues before the CDR3 terminus, with the missing tail filled in from the germline J gene. This chain joins TRBV19 and TRBJ1-4; 7 positions match TRBD1. The CDR3 runs to 13 residues. Germline CDR1 reads LNHDA; CDR2 reads SQIVND (reference sequence). The CDR3 sequence is CASRSDRNRGLFF. The covered CDR3 bases are TGTGCCAGTAGATCGGATCGAAACAGGGGA.

A word on this clone: The read terminates 3 residues before the CDR3 end, so the remaining end is supplied by the germline J gene. V and J are TRBV28 and TRBJ2-7; D unresolved. CDR3 length: 12 amino acids. Trimming removed 3 bases from V and 3 bases from J, with 6 bases in between. Germline V gene lookup returns CDR1 MDHEN and CDR2 SYDVKM. The CDR3 sequence: CASSFSFYEQYF. CDR3 bases read: TGTGCCAGCAGTTTTAGTTTCTACGAG. Supplemented by reference TRBV28 and TRBJ2-7, the full variable domain reads DVKVTQSSRYLVKRTGEKVFLECVQDMDHENMFWYRQDPGLGLRLIYFSYDVKMKEKGDIPEGYSVSREKKERFSLILESASTNQTSMYLCASSFSFYEQYFGPGTRLTVT.

The CDR3 spells CASGARVDSPLHF. The part of the CDR3 DNA that was read is TGTGCCAGTGGCGCGAGGGTGGATTCACCC. The V and J genes are TRBV19 and TRBJ1-6; D unclear. The read gets to within 3 residues of the CDR3 end, and the germline J gene fills in the rest. The CDR3 is 13 residues long. The ends were cut back, 8 bases at V and 8 bases at J, with 13 bases in the middle. Germline V lookup: CDR1 LNHDA, CDR2 SQIVND (reference sequence).

As to this clone: The read terminates 3 residues before the CDR3 end, so the remaining end is supplied by the germline J gene. The chain uses TRBV9 and TRBJ2-6; D might be TRBD1 (6 bases). CDR3 length: 16 amino acids. Germline V lookup: CDR1 SGDLS, CDR2 YYNGEE. Deletions cut 3 bases from V and 4 bases from J, with 14 bases between. This CDR3 reads CASSAKQGEGANVLTF. The DNA read from the CDR3 is TGTGCCAGCAGCGCGAAACAGGGTGAGGGGGCCAACGTC.

Turning to this clone: The CDR3 end lies 3 residues beyond the end of the read and is filled in from the germline J gene. This chain joins TRBV27 and TRBJ1-2, with a weak D call TRBD1 (6 bases). This CDR3 has 16 amino acids. In germline, CDR1 is MNHEY, CDR2 SMNVEV (reference sequence). V dropped 6 bases and J dropped 1 base, with 18 bases sitting between them. CDR3 amino acids: CASRDRRGGGNYGYTF. CDR3 bases read: TGTGCCAGCAGGGACCGCAGGGGCGGGGGTAACTATGGC.

In terms of frequency, this clone is medium-sized (0.01 to 0.1%). The CDR3: CSAGDRGYGYTF. The sequenced part of the CDR3 DNA is TGCAGCGCCGGGGACAGGGGCTATGGC. This chain connects TRBV29-1 to TRBJ1-2, with 10 bases fitting TRBD1. Read data end 3 residues before the CDR3 end; the end is taken from the germline J gene. V lost 7 bases, J lost 4 bases, and 3 bases stayed unmatched. Germline V lookup: CDR1 SQVTM, CDR2 ANQGSEA. This CDR3 is built from 12 residues.

To note about this clone: The read ends 3 residues early relative to the CDR3; the germline J gene fills the gap. This chain joins TRBV20-1 and TRBJ2-7, with D possibly TRBD2 on 6 matching bases. Germline CDR1 reads DFQATT; CDR2 reads SNEGSKA (reference sequence). The CDR3 length is 12 residues. V was pared by 6 bases and J by 4 bases, with 13 bases between. The chain's CDR3 is CSAGGAGYEQYF. The part of the CDR3 DNA that was read is TGCAGTGCCGGTGGGGCGGGGTACGAG.

Concerning this clone: Relative to the germline gene, one junction end is altered; a read error may explain this. The read finishes 3 residues shy of the CDR3 end, and the germline J gene is used to complete it. The chain combines TRBV19 with TRBJ2-7, with D possibly TRBD2 on 7 matching bases. This CDR3 comprises 15 residues. Per the germline V gene, CDR1 is LNHDA and CDR2 is SQIVND (reference sequence). The DNA read from the CDR3 is TGTGCCGGTAGTATTGGGGGGGCACAAGCCTACGAG. Translated: CAGSIGGAQAYE. Given in full, the CDR3 is CAGSIGGAQAYEQYF. Based on the CDR3 plus reference TRBV19 and TRBJ2-7, the full variable domain is DGGITQSPKYLFRKEGQNVTLSCEQNLNHDAMYWYRQDPGQGLRLIYYSQIVNDFQKGDIAEGYSVSREKKESFPLTVTSAQKNPTAFYLCAGSIGGAQAYEQYFGPGTRLTVT.

About this clone: The CDR3 end lies 3 residues beyond the end of the read and is filled in from the germline J gene. The J gene is TRBJ1-2, the V gene TRBV5-1; D is unclear. This CDR3 comprises 15 residues. V lost 0 bases, J lost 7 bases, and 16 bases lay in between. Looked up from germline, CDR1 is SGHRS and CDR2 is YFSETQ. The sequenced CDR3 bases are TGCGCCAGCAGCTTGGGAATCGTGGAGGGTCTTGGC. This encodes CASSLGIVEGLG. The CDR3, in full, reads CASSLGIVEGLGYTF.

With regard to this clone: Read coverage stops 3 residues before the CDR3 terminus; the germline J gene supplies the remainder. This chain links TRBV24-1 with TRBJ1-2; possibly TRBD1 for D (6 bases). Germline CDR1 KGHDR, CDR2 SFDVKD. This CDR3 spans 15 amino acids. The V end was cut by 4 bases, the J end by 6 bases, with 17 bases between. Here the CDR3 reads CATSDGSGVLDGYTF. The CDR3 bases that were read are TGTGCCACCAGTGACGGATCAGGGGTATTAGATGGC.

Of note for this clone: The CDR3 end lies 3 residues beyond the end of the read and is filled in from the germline J gene. The chain couples TRBV12-3 or TRBV12-4 to TRBJ2-1; D remains ambiguous. V shed 7 bases and J shed 4 bases, with 5 bases lying between them. The CDR3 loop spans 11 amino acids. The CDR3 bases that were read are TGTGCCAGCACCGGGTACAATGAG. Encoded protein: CASTGYNE. The whole CDR3 is CASTGYNEQFF.

Concerning this clone: From the germline J gene comes the end of the CDR3, since the read stops 3 residues before it. The chain carries TRBV7-3 and TRBJ1-6; D unresolved. The V gene lost 4 bases and the J gene lost 7 bases, with 8 bases spanning the gap. The CDR3 spans 13 residues. Germline lookup yields CDR1 SGHTA and CDR2 FQGTGA. CDR3 bases read: TGTGCCAGCAGCTCTACCGGGAATTCACCC. It yields the protein CASSSTGNSP. The entire CDR3 protein is CASSSTGNSPLHF. The variable domain in full, with the rest retrieved from reference TRBV7-3 and TRBJ1-6, is GAGVSQTPSNKVTEKGKYVELRCDPISGHTALYWYRQSLGQGPEFLIYFQGTGAADDSGLPNDRFFAVRPEGSVSTLKIQRTERGDSAVYLCASSSTGNSPLHFGNGTRLTVT.

Here the CDR3 reads CASSQSSYEQYF. The DNA read from the CDR3 is TGCGCCAGCAGCCAGAGCTCCTACGAG. The V call is TRBV5-1, the J call TRBJ2-7, with unresolved D. Sequencing ends 3 residues short of the CDR3 end; the germline J gene provides the rest. V was cut by 4 bases and J by 0 bases, with 5 bases left in between. CDR1 and CDR2 from the germline V gene are SGHRS and YFSETQ. The CDR3 is 12 residues long.

Note on this clone: The read gets to within 3 residues of the CDR3 end, and the germline J gene fills in the rest. The chain links TRBV7-2 to TRBJ2-3, with TRBD1 identical over 11 bases. From germline, CDR1 is SGHTA and CDR2 FQGNSA. This CDR3 contains 15 residues. CDR3 loop: CASSPQGTGGETQYF. CDR3 DNA, as far as it was read: TGTGCCAGCAGCCCCCAGGGGACAGGGGGTGAGACG.